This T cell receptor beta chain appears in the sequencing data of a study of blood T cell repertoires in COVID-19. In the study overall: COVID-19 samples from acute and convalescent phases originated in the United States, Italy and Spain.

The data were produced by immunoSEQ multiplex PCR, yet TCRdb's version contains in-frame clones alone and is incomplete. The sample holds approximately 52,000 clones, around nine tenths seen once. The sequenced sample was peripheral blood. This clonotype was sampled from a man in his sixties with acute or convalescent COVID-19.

CDR3 region: CASSELGVSAYEQYF. CDR3 DNA sequence: TGTGCCAGCAGTGAATTAGGAGTATCGGCCTACGAGCAGTACTTC. The chain employs TRBV2 and TRBJ2-7; D not resolved. V dropped 2 bases and J dropped 2 bases, with 13 bases sitting between them. This CDR3 region has 15 residues. Germline-derived CDR1 and CDR2 are SNHLY and FYNNEI.